The 13 T cell receptor beta chains below were found in one sample sequenced in a study of blood T cell repertoires in COVID-19 (dated by TCRdb to 2020 to 2021). The method was the immunoSEQ multiplex PCR assay. In its TCRdb copy, this immuneACCESS table keeps in-frame sequences only and misses some clones. Where compared with another copy, unresolved V genes explain less than half of these, and the others have no known cause. In this sample the table shows roughly 100,000 clones, more than 75% of which occur a single time. More than 5.5% of the sample lies in the top ten. Sample: peripheral blood. The source is a human donor in a cohort sampled during active COVID-19.

The chain joins TRBV6-4 to TRBJ1-2; D uncertain. V was shortened by 2 bases and J by 4 bases, with 8 bases between the two germline ends. The CDR3 extends over 13 amino acids. Looked up from germline, CDR1 is MRHNA and CDR2 is SNTAGT. This CDR3 reads CASSDTTGYGYTF. In DNA, the CDR3 is TGTGCCAGCAGTGACACCACGGGCTATGGCTACACCTTC.

V is TRBV5-1 and J is TRBJ2-3; TRBD2 matches at 7 bases. V dropped 0 bases and J dropped 7; count of bases not matched to a gene: 11. This CDR3 is 16 amino acids long. Germline V gene data show CDR1 as SGHRS and CDR2 as YFSETQ. In DNA form, the CDR3 reads TGCGCCAGCAGCTTGGATGATAGCGGGCGGTCAAATACGCAGTATTTT. Amino acid sequence: CASSLDDSGRSNTQYF.

The rearrangement links TRBV28 to TRBJ1-5; D is uncertain. The germline gives CDR1 MDHEN, CDR2 SYDVKM. Trimming cost V 3 bases and J 11 bases, with 17 bases left between them. This CDR3 is 14 amino acids long. The CDR3, as DNA: TGTGCCAGCAGTTTGTTCAGGCTGGGCCTGGCCCAGCATTTT. The encoded protein is CASSLFRLGLAQHF.

The chain is built from TRBV28 and TRBJ2-5; TRBD2 matches 10 bases. Germline V gene lookup returns CDR1 MDHEN and CDR2 SYDVKM. The V and J ends lost 1 base and 2 bases, in that order; junction bases with no gene match: 7. The CDR3 sequence is 17 residues long. The CDR3 DNA reads as TGTGCCAGCAGTTTATTAGCGGGGGGATCCTTTCAAGAGACCCAGTACTTC. Translation: CASSLLAGGSFQETQYF.

V gene TRBV11-2 combines with J gene TRBJ2-5, with D unclear. Germline CDR1 reads SGHAT; CDR2 reads FQNNGV. The length of the CDR3 is 14 residues. V gave up 0 bases and J gave up 7 bases, with 12 bases separating them. In nucleotides, the CDR3 is TGTGCCAGCAGCTTAGATCGTGGTCACGGGACCCAGTACTTC. It specifies CASSLDRGHGTQYF.

The chain recombines TRBV18 with TRBJ1-3; D remains unclear. Trimming left V 3 bases short and J 5 bases short, with 5 bases between. CDR1 is KGHSH and CDR2 is LQKENI in the germline V gene. The CDR3 is made up of 12 amino acids. CDR3 protein: CASSPERNTIYF. The CDR3 nucleotides read TGTGCCAGCTCACCTGAGCGAAACACCATATATTTT.

The chain couples TRBV5-1 to TRBJ2-4; 9 bases are shared with TRBD1. The CDR3 runs 14 residues. The V and J ends lost 4 bases and 5 bases, in that order; junction bases with no gene match: 4. The germline CDR1 and CDR2 sequences are SGHRS and YFSETQ. The CDR3 spells CASSMDRGENIQYF. As DNA, the CDR3 is TGCGCCAGCAGCATGGACAGGGGTGAAAACATTCAGTACTTC.

The chain carries TRBV4-1 and TRBJ2-1; 7 positions match TRBD1. V was pared by 3 bases and J by 7 bases, with 6 bases of the junction left unmatched. CDR1 is MGHRA and CDR2 is YSYEKL in the germline V gene. The length of the CDR3 is 14 residues. DNA of the CDR3: TGCGCCAGCAGCCATCGATACAGGGGTAATGAGCAGTTCTTC. Its translation: CASSHRYRGNEQFF.

V is TRBV11-2 and J is TRBJ2-5, with a possible D match to TRBD2 (7 bases). Germline-derived CDR1 and CDR2 are SGHAT and FQNNGV. Trimming pared 5 bases from V and 5 bases from J, leaving 18 bases between. This CDR3 has 15 residues. CDR3 protein: CASSPSGGLGETQYF. The DNA of the CDR3 is TGTGCCAGCAGCCCCTCCGGGGGGCTAGGGGAGACCCAGTACTTC.

The chain carries TRBV14 and TRBJ1-1; TRBD1 matches at 7 bases. After removal of 4 bases from V and 10 bases from J, the junction contained 9 bases not matched to a gene. CDR1 and CDR2 (germline): SGHDN, FVKESK. The CDR3 consists of 13 residues. DNA of the CDR3: TGTGCCAGCAGCCTCCAAGGGGGCATGAGAGCTTTCTTT. It translates to CASSLQGGMRAFF.

The chain employs TRBV28 and TRBJ1-5, with D uncertain. CDR3 length: 15 amino acids. With 1 base removed from V and 11 bases from J, the gap between germline ends came to 18 bases. The germline CDR1 and CDR2 sequences are MDHEN and SYDVKM. CDR3 region: CASSLLGAGAGAQHF. In nucleotides, the CDR3 is TGTGCCAGCAGTTTATTGGGCGCGGGCGCTGGGGCCCAGCATTTT.

The chain carries TRBV19 and TRBJ2-1, with 9 nucleotides matching TRBD2. Germline CDR1 and CDR2: LNHDA and SQIVND (reference sequence). The V and J ends lost 2 bases and 0 bases, in that order; junction bases with no gene match: 5. CDR3 length: 17 residues. This CDR3 is CASSITSGPSSYNEQFF. CDR3 bases: TGTGCCAGTAGTATAACTAGCGGGCCGAGCTCCTACAATGAGCAGTTCTTC. Combining the CDR3 with reference TRBV19 and TRBJ2-1 gives the whole variable domain DGGITQSPKYLFRKEGQNVTLSCEQNLNHDAMYWYRQDPGQGLRLIYYSQIVNDFQKGDIAEGYSVSREKKESFPLTVTSAQKNPTAFYLCASSITSGPSSYNEQFFGPGTRLTVL.

This chain joins TRBV18 and TRBJ1-1, with 7 positions matching TRBD1. CDR1 is KGHSH and CDR2 is LQKENI in the germline V gene. J was trimmed by 5 bases and V by 2 bases; bases with no gene match: 2. There are 13 residues in the CDR3. The CDR3 DNA reads as TGTGCCAGCTCACCAACAGGGGAAACTGAAGCTTTCTTT. It translates to CASSPTGETEAFF.